This TCR beta chain was profiled in a study of blood T cell repertoires in COVID-19. Study at large: From T cells, B-cell-depleted T cells, or PBMCs came the material, which was cDNA or gDNA.

Sequenced by immunoSEQ multiplex PCR; TCRdb stores in-frame clones only, minus some. Among about 190,000 clones, approximately 84% were seen once, and the ten largest hold 3.2%. Cohorts were assigned according to the clinical history that participants reported. This TCR came from a woman in her thirties who had recovered from COVID-19. The sequenced sample consisted of PBMCs or T cells enriched from blood (not recorded which).

The CDR3 sequence is CASSFGSNQPQHF. CDR3 coding DNA: TGTGCCAGCAGCTTCGGGAGCAATCAGCCCCAGCATTTT. The chain couples TRBV5-6 to TRBJ1-5, with D unclear. The CDR3 is made up of 13 amino acids. From germline, CDR1 is SGHDT and CDR2 YYEEEE. The V end was cut by 2 bases, the J end by 1 base, with 4 bases between.